In its sample, the clone carrying this T cell receptor beta chain was seen a few times. Its cognate antigen is unknown. The CDR3 loop spans 18 amino acids. Germline V gene sequence: CDR1 SEHNR, CDR2 FQNEAQ (reference sequence). The V gene end was trimmed by 3 bases and the J gene end by 0 bases; junction bases not matched to a gene: 11. The authors reverse transcribed all of the isolated RNA, so sequencing captured expressed TCRB transcripts. Data came from immunoSEQ multiplex PCR; TCRdb stores just in-frame clones and leaves some out. The sample contains fewer than 900,000 clones, about 17% of which appear only once. Purities over 95% were achieved in all sorted populations. This sample is drawn from a study of beta chain features in type 1 diabetes. General study findings and limits: When Type 1 diabetes patients were examined, their TCRB CDR3s proved moderately but significantly shorter in all four CD4+ subsets.

V usage is TRBV7-9 and J usage is TRBJ2-1; 7 nucleotides agree with TRBD2. This sequence originates from a woman aged 18-29 years in good health. The sample comprised naive CD4+ T cells from blood. CDR3 in amino acids: CASSFQINLAVSYNEQFF. The CDR3, as DNA: TGTGCCAGCAGCTTTCAAATCAATCTAGCGGTCTCCTACAATGAGCAGTTCTTC.